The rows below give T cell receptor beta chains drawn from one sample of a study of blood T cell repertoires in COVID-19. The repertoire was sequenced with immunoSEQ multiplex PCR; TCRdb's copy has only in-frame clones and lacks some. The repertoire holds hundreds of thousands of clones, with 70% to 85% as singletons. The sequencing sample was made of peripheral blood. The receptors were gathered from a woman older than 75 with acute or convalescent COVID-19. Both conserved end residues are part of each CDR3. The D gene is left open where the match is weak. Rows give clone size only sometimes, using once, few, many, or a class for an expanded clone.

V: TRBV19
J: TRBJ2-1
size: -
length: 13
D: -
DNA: TGTGCCAGTAGTTCTCAGACCTACAATGAGCAGTTCTTC
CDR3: CASSSQTYNEQFF

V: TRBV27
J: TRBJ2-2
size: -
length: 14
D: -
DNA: TGTGCCAGCAGTTCGACAGGGAACACCGGGGAGCTGTTTTTT
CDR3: CASSSTGNTGELFF

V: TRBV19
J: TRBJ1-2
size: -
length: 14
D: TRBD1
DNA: TGTGCCAGTATCGACACCCCGGGACAGGGTAGCTACACCTTC
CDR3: CASIDTPGQGSYTF

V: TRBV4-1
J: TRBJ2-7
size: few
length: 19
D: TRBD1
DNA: TGCGCCAGCAGCCAAGATCCCCCCCTAGGACAGGGGGGTATATACGAGCAGTACTTC
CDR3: CASSQDPPLGQGGIYEQYF

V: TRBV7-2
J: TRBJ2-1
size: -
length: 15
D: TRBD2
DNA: TGTGCCAGCAGCTTCAGCGGGGGTCCGACAAATGAGCAGTTCTTC
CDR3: CASSFSGGPTNEQFF

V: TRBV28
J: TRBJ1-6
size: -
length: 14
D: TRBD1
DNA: TGTGCCAGCAGTTTGATACAGGGGTACTCACCCCTCCACTTT
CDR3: CASSLIQGYSPLHF

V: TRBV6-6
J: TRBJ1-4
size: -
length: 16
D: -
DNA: TGTGCCAGCAGTACGTGGGGGCACAGGGTTAATGAAAAACTGTTTTTT
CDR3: CASSTWGHRVNEKLFF

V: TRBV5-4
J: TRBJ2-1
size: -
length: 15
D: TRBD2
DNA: TGTGCCAGCAGCTTACGTCTAGCGGGAGGTAATGAGCAGTTCTTC
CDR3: CASSLRLAGGNEQFF

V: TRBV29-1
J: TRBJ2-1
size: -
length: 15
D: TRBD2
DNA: TGCAGCGTTCCGGGTGCGGGAGGGCCCTACAATGAGCAGTTCTTC
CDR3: CSVPGAGGPYNEQFF

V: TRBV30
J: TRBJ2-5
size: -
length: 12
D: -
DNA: TGTGCCTGGAGTCGAGAACAAGAGACCCAGTACTTC
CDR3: CAWSREQETQYF

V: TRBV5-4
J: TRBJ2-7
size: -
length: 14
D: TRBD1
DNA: TGTGCCAGCAGCTTAAGACAGGGAACCTACGAGCAGTACTTC
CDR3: CASSLRQGTYEQYF

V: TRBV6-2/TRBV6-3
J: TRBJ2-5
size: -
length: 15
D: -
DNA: TGTGCCAGCAGTTCCACTCAGGGGTTCCGAGAGACCCAGTACTTC
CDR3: CASSSTQGFRETQYF

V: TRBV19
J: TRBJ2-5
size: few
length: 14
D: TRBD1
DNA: TGTGCCAGTACCCTCAGGACAGGAGCAGAGACCCAGTACTTC
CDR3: CASTLRTGAETQYF

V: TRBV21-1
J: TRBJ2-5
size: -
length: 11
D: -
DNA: TGTGCCAGCGAGATTCGAGAGACCCAGTACTTC
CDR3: CASEIRETQYF

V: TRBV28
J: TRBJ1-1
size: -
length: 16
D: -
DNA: TGTGCCAGCAGTACCCGACACAGTCGAATGAACACTGAAGCTTTCTTT
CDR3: CASSTRHSRMNTEAFF

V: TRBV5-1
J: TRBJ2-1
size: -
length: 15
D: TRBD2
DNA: TGCGCCAGCAGCACAACTAGCGGGTTCTACAATGAGCAGTTCTTC
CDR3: CASSTTSGFYNEQFF

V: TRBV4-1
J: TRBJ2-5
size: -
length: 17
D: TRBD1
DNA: TGCGCCAGCAGCCAAGATCCCGGGACAGGGGCCCAAGAGACCCAGTACTTC
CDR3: CASSQDPGTGAQETQYF

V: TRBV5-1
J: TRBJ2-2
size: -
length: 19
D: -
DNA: TGCGCCAGCAGCTTGGCCGGAGGAGGAACAGGGATAAACACCGGGGAGCTGTTTTTT
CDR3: CASSLAGGGTGINTGELFF

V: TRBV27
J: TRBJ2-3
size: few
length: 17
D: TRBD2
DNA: TGTGCCAGCAGTGACCCCCAGGAGCGGGGTGGGGCAGATACGCAGTATTTT
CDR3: CASSDPQERGGADTQYF

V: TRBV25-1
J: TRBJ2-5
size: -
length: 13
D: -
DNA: TGTGCCAGCAGTGAAGGGGGCCCAGAGACCCAGTACTTC
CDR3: CASSEGGPETQYF

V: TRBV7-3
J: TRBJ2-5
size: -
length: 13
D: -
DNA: TGTGCCAGCAGCTTAGGGCCACGAGAGACCCAGTACTTC
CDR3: CASSLGPRETQYF

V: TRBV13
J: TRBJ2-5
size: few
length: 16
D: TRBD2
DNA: TGTGCCAGCAGAGTACGGGGGGGCGTCCTCCCCGAGACCCAGTACTTC
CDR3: CASRVRGGVLPETQYF

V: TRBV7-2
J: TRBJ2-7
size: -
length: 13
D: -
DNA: TGTGCCAGCAGCTCACAGGTACCCTACGAGCAGTACTTC
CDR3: CASSSQVPYEQYF

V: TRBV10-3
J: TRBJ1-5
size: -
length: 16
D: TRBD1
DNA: TGTGCCATCAGTGAGTCAGTCGGGACAGTCGGTCAGCCCCAGCATTTT
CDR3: CAISESVGTVGQPQHF

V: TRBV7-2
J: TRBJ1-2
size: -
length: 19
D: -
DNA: TGTGCCAGCAGCCAAAAGTACCGATCAGGAGGAGACGGGAACTATGGCTACACCTTC
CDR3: CASSQKYRSGGDGNYGYTF

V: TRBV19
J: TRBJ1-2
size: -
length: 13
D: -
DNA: TGTGCCAGTAGCCCTATGGCTAACTATGGCTACACCTTC
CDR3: CASSPMANYGYTF

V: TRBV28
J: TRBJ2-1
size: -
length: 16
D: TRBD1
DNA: TGTGCCAGCAGTTCCGCGACAGGGGGGTACCTTAATGAGCAGTTCTTC
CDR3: CASSSATGGYLNEQFF

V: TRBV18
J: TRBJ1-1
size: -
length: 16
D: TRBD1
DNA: TGTGCCAGCTCACGTCCCTCGGCAGGGGGTGGGACTGAAGCTTTCTTT
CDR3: CASSRPSAGGGTEAFF

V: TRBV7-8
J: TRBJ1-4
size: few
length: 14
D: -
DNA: TGTGCCAGCAGCTTACGGGAGACTAATGAAAAACTGTTTTTT
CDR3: CASSLRETNEKLFF

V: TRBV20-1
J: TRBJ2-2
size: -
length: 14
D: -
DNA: TGCAGTGCTAGTAGCCCAGGGAACACCGGGGAGCTGTTTTTT
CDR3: CSASSPGNTGELFF

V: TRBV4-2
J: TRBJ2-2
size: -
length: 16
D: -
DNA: TGTGCCAGCAGCGGACAGACTATTTTGAACACCGGGGAGCTGTTTTTT
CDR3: CASSGQTILNTGELFF

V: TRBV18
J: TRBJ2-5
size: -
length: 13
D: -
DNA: TGTGCCAGCTCACCCGGCAGGGGTGAGACCCAGTACTTC
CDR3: CASSPGRGETQYF

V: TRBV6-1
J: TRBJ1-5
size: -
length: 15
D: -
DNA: TGTGCCAGCAGTGATCGACAGAGTTACAATCAGCCCCAGCATTTT
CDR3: CASSDRQSYNQPQHF

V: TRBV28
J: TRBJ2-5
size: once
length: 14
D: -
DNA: TGTGCCAGCAATATTCAGGGGCATCAAGAGACCCAGTACTTC
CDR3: CASNIQGHQETQYF

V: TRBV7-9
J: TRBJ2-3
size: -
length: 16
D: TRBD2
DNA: TGTGCCAGCAGCTTCGGTAGCGGGAGGGGCACAGATACGCAGTATTTT
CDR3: CASSFGSGRGTDTQYF

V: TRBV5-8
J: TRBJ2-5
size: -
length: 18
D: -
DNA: TGTGCCAGCAGCTTGGTGTTAGCGGCAGATCGAATGGGGGAGACCCAGTACTTC
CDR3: CASSLVLAADRMGETQYF

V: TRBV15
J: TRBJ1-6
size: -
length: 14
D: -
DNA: TGTGCCACCGGGGGCGGGGGCAGAGGTTCACCCCTCCACTTT
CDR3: CATGGGGRGSPLHF

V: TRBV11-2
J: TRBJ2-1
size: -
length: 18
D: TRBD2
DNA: TGTGCCAGCAGCTCTCGCGGGCTAGCGGGAAACTCCTACAATGAGCAGTTCTTC
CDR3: CASSSRGLAGNSYNEQFF

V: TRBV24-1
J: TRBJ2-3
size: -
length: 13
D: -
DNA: TGTGCCACCAGTGACCCGAGCACAGATACGCAGTATTTT
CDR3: CATSDPSTDTQYF

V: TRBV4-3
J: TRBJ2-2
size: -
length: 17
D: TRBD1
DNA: TGCGCCAGCAGCCATCGTAAGGGGGCAGCTAACACCGGGGAGCTGTTTTTT
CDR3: CASSHRKGAANTGELFF

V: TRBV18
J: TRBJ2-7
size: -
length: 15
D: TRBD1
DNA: TGTGCCAGCTCAAGCTACAGGGGCGGAATCTACGAGCAGTACTTC
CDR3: CASSSYRGGIYEQYF

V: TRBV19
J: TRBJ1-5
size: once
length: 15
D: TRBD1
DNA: TGTGCCAGTGGGGACAGGGGAGCGTTCAATCAGCCCCAGCATTTT
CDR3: CASGDRGAFNQPQHF

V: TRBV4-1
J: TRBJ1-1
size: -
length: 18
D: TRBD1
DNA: TGCGCCAGCAGCCAAGATTGGGCCCTACAGGGGAGGATACCTGAAGCTTTCTTT
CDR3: CASSQDWALQGRIPEAFF

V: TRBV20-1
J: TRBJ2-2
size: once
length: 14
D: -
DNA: TGCAGTGCTAGTGGGACACAGAACACCGGGGAGCTGTTTTTT
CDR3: CSASGTQNTGELFF